The 28 T cell receptor beta chains below all came from one sample that was sequenced in a study of CD8 T cells in Susac syndrome. Reverse transcription of roughly 0.5 to 1 ug RNA used random hexamers. TCRdb fed the immunoSEQ multiplex PCR reads into MiXCR, producing one record per CDR3 protein. Found here are some 300,000 distinct CDR3 sequences, 70% to 90% of them singletons; the top ten hold roughly 0.22%. The sequenced sample consisted of CD8+ T cells from PBMCs. These receptors were collected from a human donor with multiple sclerosis.

The chain recombines TRBV9 with TRBJ2-6, with a possible D match to TRBD1 (6 bases). V dropped 2 bases and J dropped 2 bases, with 14 bases sitting between them. Germline values: CDR1 SGDLS, CDR2 YYNGEE. The CDR3 totals 17 residues. Here the CDR3 reads CASSVNRADPGANVLTF. The DNA of the CDR3 is TGTGCCAGCAGCGTCAACAGGGCCGACCCTGGGGCCAACGTCCTGACTTTC.

The chain combines TRBV28 with TRBJ2-5; D may be TRBD2 (5 bases). The V end lost 2 bases, the J end lost 5 bases, and 12 bases lay between the germline ends. The germline V gene encodes CDR1 MDHEN and CDR2 SYDVKM. The CDR3 covers 14 residues. The CDR3 coding sequence is TGTGCCAGCAGTTTAATTCTAGCCCGGGAGACCCAGTACTTC. It translates to CASSLILARETQYF. The variable domain in full, with the rest retrieved from reference TRBV28 and TRBJ2-5, is DVKVTQSSRYLVKRTGEKVFLECVQDMDHENMFWYRQDPGLGLRLIYFSYDVKMKEKGDIPEGYSVSREKKERFSLILESASTNQTSMYLCASSLILARETQYFGPGTRLLVL.

The V call is TRBV5-6, the J call TRBJ2-2; D remains unclear. Trimming took 2 bases from V and 4 from J, leaving 6 bases between them. This CDR3 spans 13 amino acids. The germline CDR1 and CDR2 sequences are SGHDT and YYEEEE. In DNA, the CDR3 is TGTGCCAGCAGCTTCACCCTCACCGGGGAGCTGTTTTTT. It yields the protein CASSFTLTGELFF.

The rearrangement links TRBV7-9 to TRBJ2-1, with TRBD2 as a possible D gene (5 bases). The CDR3 spans 16 residues. Germline assignment: CDR1 SEHNR and CDR2 FQNEAQ (reference sequence). V was trimmed by 10 bases and J by 1 base, leaving 20 bases between them. CDR3 sequence: CAITFSASNSYNEQFF. The CDR3, as DNA: TGTGCCATCACGTTTAGCGCCAGTAATTCCTACAATGAGCAGTTCTTC. Drawing the rest from reference TRBV7-9 and TRBJ2-1, the complete variable domain is DTGVSQNPRHKITKRGQNVTFRCDPISEHNRLYWYRQTLGQGPEFLTYFQNEAQLEKSRLLSDRFSAERPKGSFSTLEIQRTEQGDSAMYLCAITFSASNSYNEQFFGPGTRLTVL.

The rearrangement links TRBV15 to TRBJ2-1; D unresolved. This CDR3 has 13 residues. Trimming removed 1 base from V and 7 bases from J, with 8 bases in between. CDR1 is LNHNV and CDR2 is YYDKDF in the germline V gene (reference sequence). CDR3 in amino acids: CATSRVWGNEQFF. In DNA, the CDR3 is TGTGCCACCAGCAGAGTTTGGGGAAATGAGCAGTTCTTC.

The gene calls are TRBV5-4 and TRBJ2-3; D is unclear. Per the germline V gene, CDR1 is SGHNT and CDR2 is YYREEE (reference sequence). Between the trimmed V and J ends, which lost 5 bases and 5 bases, there was a span of 15 bases. This CDR3 is 14 amino acids long. The CDR3 DNA follows: TGTGCCAGCAGTTTGATGGCGGTGGGAGATACGCAGTATTTT. Translating gives CASSLMAVGDTQYF.

The chain combines TRBV19 with TRBJ2-7, with a weak D call TRBD1 (6 bases). V was clipped by 4 bases and J by 1 base, with 14 bases between them. Germline V lookup: CDR1 LNHDA, CDR2 SQIVND (reference sequence). The CDR3 is 15 residues long. CDR3 region: CASSTLGTPSYEQYF. The CDR3 coding sequence is TGTGCCAGTAGTACCCTCGGGACACCTTCCTACGAGCAGTACTTC.

This clonotype was counted a single time. The V and J genes are TRBV20-1 and TRBJ1-5; D unclear. V was clipped by 2 bases and J by 2 bases, with 4 bases between them. The V gene's germline CDR1 is DFQATT and CDR2 SNEGSKA (reference sequence). CDR3 length: 12 amino acids. CDR3 sequence: CSARWRNQPQHF. In nucleotides, the CDR3 is TGCAGTGCTAGATGGCGCAATCAGCCCCAGCATTTT.

This clonotype was observed a handful of times. The chain joins TRBV6-5 to TRBJ2-1, with 9 bases lining up with TRBD2. The trim removed 2 bases at V and 5 bases at J, leaving 10 bases unmatched. The germline V gene has CDR1 MNHEY and CDR2 SVGAGI. The CDR3 consists of 17 residues. The CDR3 bases are TGTGCCAGCAGTTACATGTGGCCTAGCGGGAAACACAATGAGCAGTTCTTC. It encodes CASSYMWPSGKHNEQFF.

CDR3 DNA sequence: TGTGCCAGCAGCCCCGAGGGGACTAACTACAATGAGCAGTTCTTC. Translated, it gives CASSPEGTNYNEQFF. The chain couples TRBV13 to TRBJ2-1; 7 bases line up with TRBD2. Germline V gene data show CDR1 as PRHDT and CDR2 as FYEKMQ (reference sequence). The CDR3 loop spans 15 amino acids. With 5 bases clipped from V and 3 bases from J, the junction kept 7 bases outside the gene matches.

The chain has TRBV20-1 and TRBJ2-1; 7 positions agree with TRBD2. The junction had 8 bases not matched to a gene; V was cut back by 8 bases and J by 1 base. This CDR3 is 14 amino acids long. The germline V gene encodes CDR1 DFQATT and CDR2 SNEGSKA (reference sequence). CDR3 in amino acids: CSFPTSASYNEQFF. The CDR3 DNA is TGCAGTTTTCCAACTAGCGCATCCTACAATGAGCAGTTCTTC.

The chain combines TRBV27 with TRBJ2-1, with D unclear. V lost 7 bases to trimming and J lost 4 bases, with 14 bases between them. The CDR3 runs 14 residues. Germline V lookup: CDR1 MNHEY, CDR2 SMNVEV (reference sequence). DNA for the CDR3: TGTGCCAGCAATACCATCAGCAGTTACAATGAGCAGTTCTTC. Its translation: CASNTISSYNEQFF.

The gene calls are TRBV7-9 and TRBJ2-3; the match to TRBD1 covers 8 bases. The germline gives CDR1 SEHNR, CDR2 FQNEAQ (reference sequence). V lost 5 bases to trimming and J lost 4 bases; unmatched junction nucleotides: 8. This CDR3 has 15 amino acids. CDR3 protein: CASSLGGQGPDTQYF. As DNA, the CDR3 is TGTGCCAGCAGCCTAGGCGGACAGGGCCCAGATACGCAGTATTTT. Full variable domain (rest looked up from reference TRBV7-9 and TRBJ2-3): DTGVSQNPRHKITKRGQNVTFRCDPISEHNRLYWYRQTLGQGPEFLTYFQNEAQLEKSRLLSDRFSAERPKGSFSTLEIQRTEQGDSAMYLCASSLGGQGPDTQYFGPGTRLTVL.

The chain recombines TRBV20-1 with TRBJ2-7, with 13 bases matching TRBD2. This CDR3 is 18 amino acids long. J gave up 3 bases and V 0 bases, and 11 bases lay outside the gene matches. CDR1 and CDR2 from the germline V gene are DFQATT and SNEGSKA (reference sequence). The CDR3 loop is CSARDRLAGGQARYEQYF. CDR3 DNA: TGCAGTGCTAGAGATCGACTAGCGGGAGGCCAAGCTCGCTACGAGCAGTACTTC.

This rearrangement joins TRBV4-3 to TRBJ1-1; 9 nucleotides align to TRBD1. V shed 6 bases and J 4 bases; nucleotides not matched to a gene: 6. The germline V gene has CDR1 LGHNA and CDR2 YSLEER. The CDR3 extends over 14 amino acids. The CDR3 DNA reads as TGCGCCAGCAGAGCCGGACAGGGGAGCACTGAAGCTTTCTTT. Translating it yields CASRAGQGSTEAFF.

The genes are TRBV20-1 and TRBJ1-2; a possible D gene is TRBD1 (5 bases). Trimming removed 0 bases from V and 3 bases from J, with 17 bases in between. Per germline, CDR1 DFQATT and CDR2 SNEGSKA (reference sequence). The CDR3 length is 16 residues. CDR3 bases: TGCAGTGCTAGAGATCTGGCCTTTATGGGGGACTATGGCTACACCTTC. Its translation: CSARDLAFMGDYGYTF.

The V and J genes are TRBV6-1 and TRBJ1-2; D is unresolved. V was shortened by 3 bases and J by 4 bases, with 15 bases between the two germline ends. Germline CDR1 reads MNHNS; CDR2 reads SASEGT. The CDR3 runs 15 residues. CDR3 nucleotides: TGTGCCAGCAGTGATCTCGCCAGCTTACTCTATGGCTACACCTTC. It codes for CASSDLASLLYGYTF.

The chain uses TRBV30 and TRBJ2-7; D might be TRBD2 (6 bases). The CDR3 is 12 residues long. V was trimmed by 3 bases and J by 4 bases, leaving 10 bases between them. Looked up from germline, CDR1 is GTSNPN and CDR2 is SVGIG (reference sequence). Written as DNA, the CDR3 is TGTGCCTGGAGCGGGGGAGTTTACGAGCAGTACTTC. It codes for CAWSGGVYEQYF.

The rearrangement uses TRBV7-9 and TRBJ2-1; TRBD1 aligns across 7 bases. This CDR3 comprises 16 residues. Trimming took 11 bases from V and 2 from J; bases not matched to a gene: 15. Germline CDR1 reads SEHNR; CDR2 reads FQNEAQ (reference sequence). The CDR3 here is CACQPVQGTPYNEQFF. The DNA of the CDR3 is TGTGCCTGCCAGCCTGTACAGGGGACGCCCTACAATGAGCAGTTCTTC.

This chain joins TRBV5-6 and TRBJ1-5; 9 positions agree with TRBD1. CDR1 SGHDT and CDR2 YYEEEE come from the germline V gene. V gave up 5 bases and J gave up 4 bases; unmatched junction bases: 4. The CDR3 length is 14 residues. For the CDR3, the DNA is TGTGCCAGCAGGGCCGGGACAGGGAATCAGCCCCAGCATTTT. It yields the protein CASRAGTGNQPQHF.

The chain carries TRBV20-1 and TRBJ1-5, with 7 positions matching TRBD1. Unmatched junction bases numbered 8, after V lost 6 bases and J lost 3 bases. The germline V gene encodes CDR1 DFQATT and CDR2 SNEGSKA (reference sequence). CDR3 size: 14 residues. The chain's CDR3 is CSAGTVGLNQPQHF. The CDR3 nucleotides are TGCAGTGCCGGGACAGTTGGGCTCAATCAGCCCCAGCATTTT.

The rearrangement uses TRBV4-3 and TRBJ1-2; D is unclear. Looked up from germline, CDR1 is LGHNA and CDR2 is YSLEER. With 0 bases removed from V and 2 bases from J, the gap between germline ends came to 28 bases. This CDR3 comprises 21 residues. The CDR3 here is CASSQDRLSYGVPAGNYGYTF. The CDR3 region has the DNA TGCGCCAGCAGCCAAGATCGTCTCAGCTATGGTGTTCCTGCGGGGAACTATGGCTACACCTTC.

The chain uses TRBV19 and TRBJ1-1; TRBD1 matches at 9 bases. V lost 3 bases, J lost 2 bases, and 10 bases stayed unmatched. The CDR3 runs 17 residues. The germline CDR1 and CDR2 sequences are LNHDA and SQIVND (reference sequence). As DNA, the CDR3 is TGTGCCAGTAGTATCCTCCCGGGACAGGGAAGAAACACTGAAGCTTTCTTT. Translating gives CASSILPGQGRNTEAFF.

The chain joins TRBV27 to TRBJ2-1; 9 bases align to TRBD1. From germline, CDR1 is MNHEY and CDR2 SMNVEV (reference sequence). There are 15 residues in the CDR3. V was pared by 4 bases and J by 5 bases, with 6 bases of the junction left unmatched. DNA for the CDR3: TGTGCCAGCAGTTGGGGACAGGGCGGGCACAATGAGCAGTTCTTC. This gives the protein CASSWGQGGHNEQFF.

At least ten counts were recorded for this clonotype. J is TRBJ2-7 and V is TRBV4-3, with 7 positions matching TRBD2. Trimming at V came to 0 bases and at J to 4 bases, leaving 9 bases not matched to a gene. This CDR3 contains 16 residues. Germline lookup yields CDR1 LGHNA and CDR2 YSLEER. The CDR3 DNA reads TGCGCCAGCAGCCAAGATCGGGCTAGCGGATTATACGAGCAGTACTTC. Its protein product is CASSQDRASGLYEQYF.

The chain joins TRBV4-3 to TRBJ2-3, with TRBD2 matching over 10 bases. Germline CDR1 is LGHNA and CDR2 is YSLEER. The CDR3 sequence is 18 residues long. The V and J ends lost 0 bases and 7 bases, in that order; junction bases with no gene match: 13. The DNA for the CDR3 is TGCGCCAGCAGCCAAGACCTGACCGGGACTAGCGTCGAAAATACGCAGTATTTT. It specifies CASSQDLTGTSVENTQYF.

This sequence joins TRBV7-9 and TRBJ2-3; 12 bases agree with TRBD1. V lost 5 bases, J lost 5 bases, and 14 bases stayed unmatched. Germline assignment: CDR1 SEHNR and CDR2 FQNEAQ (reference sequence). CDR3 length: 18 amino acids. The CDR3: CASSARDRGPGEEDTQYF. The CDR3 DNA reads TGTGCCAGCAGCGCTAGGGACAGGGGGCCAGGGGAGGAAGATACGCAGTATTTT.

The V gene is TRBV9, the J gene TRBJ1-1; 7 bases are shared with TRBD1. From germline, CDR1 is SGDLS and CDR2 YYNGEE. V was clipped by 0 bases and J by 2 bases; unmatched bases: 4. The CDR3 has 15 amino acids. CDR3 region: CASSVVGGLNTEAFF. CDR3 nucleotide sequence: TGTGCCAGCAGCGTAGTAGGGGGCCTCAACACTGAAGCTTTCTTT.